Listed below are T cell receptor beta chains from one sample, sequenced in a study of CD8+ T cells in alopecia areata. TCRdb's copy holds only in-frame clones and misses some; the assay was immunoSEQ multiplex PCR. The sample lists about 19,000 clones; 60% to 80% were seen once. The sequencing here drew on skin, taken at week 0. The receptors originated from a human donor with alopecia areata. Each CDR3 is given with its conserved first and last residue. D genes are given only for firm matches. The size of a clone is reported for some rows only, either as once, few or many, or as a class for expanded clones.

V	length	size	D	J	CDR3	DNA
TRBV2	12	-	-	TRBJ1-6	CASTLDNSPLHF	TGTGCCAGCACCCTAGATAATTCACCCCTCCACTTT
TRBV7-2	14	-	TRBD1	TRBJ2-7	CASSLTGAAYEQYF	TGTGCCAGCAGCTTGACAGGGGCGGCCTACGAGCAGTACTTC
TRBV5-6	14	once	-	TRBJ2-5	CASSVDGLQETQYF	TGTGCCAGCAGCGTCGACGGGCTCCAAGAGACCCAGTACTTC
TRBV19	15	-	-	TRBJ1-2	CASSTGALWGYGYTF	TGTGCCAGTAGTACGGGCGCCCTTTGGGGCTATGGCTACACCTTC
TRBV7-2	15	-	TRBD2	TRBJ2-5	CASSLVDVAGRTQYF	TGTGCCAGCAGCTTAGTGGACGTAGCGGGGAGGACCCAGTACTTC
TRBV6-6	11	-	-	TRBJ2-1	CASSLDNEQFF	TGTGCCAGCAGTTTAGACAATGAGCAGTTCTTC
TRBV6-5	14	few	TRBD1	TRBJ2-7	CASSWTGGAYEQYF	TGTGCCAGCAGTTGGACAGGGGGGGCCTACGAGCAGTACTTC
TRBV4-3	15	-	TRBD1	TRBJ2-7	CASSQDSTGGYEQYF	TGCGCCAGCAGCCAAGATTCGACAGGGGGCTACGAGCAGTACTTC
TRBV6-5	15	-	TRBD1	TRBJ2-7	CASSYSGTGSDEQYF	TGTGCCAGCAGTTACTCCGGGACAGGGAGCGACGAGCAGTACTTC
TRBV5-1	14	-	TRBD1	TRBJ2-5	CASSFGQAQETQYF	TGCGCCAGCAGCTTCGGACAGGCCCAAGAGACCCAGTACTTC
TRBV13	14	once	-	TRBJ2-7	CASRRTGSSYEQYF	TGTGCCAGCAGACGAACAGGGTCCTCCTACGAGCAGTACTTC
TRBV7-9	11	once	-	TRBJ1-2	CASSLNTGYTF	TGTGCCAGCAGCTTAAATACAGGCTACACCTTC
TRBV7-9	14	few	TRBD2	TRBJ2-5	CASSWMSGEETQYF	TGTGCCAGCAGCTGGATGAGCGGGGAAGAGACCCAGTACTTC
TRBV7-9	14	-	TRBD1	TRBJ1-6	CASSPQGVDSPLHF	TGTGCCAGCAGCCCACAGGGGGTGGATTCACCCCTCCACTTT
TRBV29-1	14	few	TRBD1	TRBJ1-1	CSVDFGTDDTEAFF	TGCAGCGTTGATTTTGGGACAGACGACACTGAAGCTTTCTTT
TRBV2	15	-	-	TRBJ1-4	CASSGQSSANEKLFF	TGTGCCAGCAGTGGGCAGTCGAGTGCTAATGAAAAACTGTTTTTT
TRBV10-3	19	few	TRBD2	TRBJ2-5	CAISENWIAGGRERETQYF	TGTGCCATCAGTGAAAATTGGATAGCGGGGGGACGAGAACGGGAGACCCAGTACTTC
TRBV5-6	15	-	-	TRBJ1-6	CASSLGGGQRSPLHF	TGTGCCAGCAGCTTGGGCGGGGGGCAAAGATCACCCCTCCACTTT
TRBV7-3	13	-	TRBD1	TRBJ1-2	CASSPGQGYGYTF	TGTGCCAGCAGCCCGGGACAGGGTTACGGCTACACCTTC
TRBV30	12	-	-	TRBJ2-5	CAWSWGQETQYF	TGTGCCTGGAGCTGGGGTCAAGAGACCCAGTACTTC
TRBV7-9	16	few	-	TRBJ2-6	CASSQDSSSGANVLTF	TGTGCCAGCAGCCAAGACAGTAGCTCTGGGGCCAACGTCCTGACTTTC
TRBV12-5	15	-	-	TRBJ2-3	CASGLPPVSTDTQYF	TGTGCTAGTGGTTTGCCACCGGTTTCCACAGATACGCAGTATTTT
TRBV9	15	few	TRBD1	TRBJ2-2	CASSPRQGDTGELFF	TGTGCCAGCAGCCCTCGACAGGGGGACACCGGGGAGCTGTTTTTT
TRBV7-2	15	once	-	TRBJ1-1	CASSLRRQTNTEAFF	TGTGCCAGCAGCTTAAGGCGACAGACGAACACTGAAGCTTTCTTT
TRBV7-9	17	-	-	TRBJ2-1	CASSLEFGAGPYNEQFF	TGTGCCAGCAGCTTAGAGTTTGGGGCGGGCCCCTACAATGAGCAGTTCTTC
TRBV5-1	16	-	TRBD2	TRBJ2-3	CASSTGLAGESVTQYF	TGCGCCAGCAGCACCGGACTAGCGGGGGAATCGGTAACGCAGTATTTT